This T cell receptor beta chain was obtained from a study of tumor and adjacent non-tumor tissue in lung cancer. Study context: There were 11 to 13 adenocarcinoma, a couple of squamous cell carcinoma and 1 small cell lung cancer cases. Study conclusions and caveats: Higher tumor TCR diversity was associated with shorter survival.

Three rounds of nested PCR, following a modified ARM-PCR protocol, produced the TCRbeta library. One entry per CDR3 protein, called by TCRdb with MiXCR from the multiplex PCR reads. Of 90,000 to 110,000 distinct CDR3 sequences in the sample, about 65% were seen once. This clonotype has at least ten counts. What it binds is not known. RNA was extracted from bulk tissue without any cell sorting. Distant lung tissue was collected more than 3 cm away from the tumor edge. Chemotherapy-naive patients with new lung cancer underwent thoracic surgery in China, August–November 2014. Sequencing was done on a sample of distant non-tumor lung tissue. The sequence derives from a man between 60 and 75 years old with non-small cell lung cancer.

CDR3 amino acids: CASSQVVRSYEQYF. The CDR3 nucleotides read TGCGCCAGCAGCCAAGTCGTCAGATCCTACGAGCAGTACTTC. V usage is TRBV4-1 and J usage is TRBJ2-7; D gene ambiguous. CDR3 length: 14 amino acids. V lost 1 base to trimming and J lost 1 base, with 8 bases between them. Per the germline V gene, CDR1 is MGHRA and CDR2 is YSYEKL.